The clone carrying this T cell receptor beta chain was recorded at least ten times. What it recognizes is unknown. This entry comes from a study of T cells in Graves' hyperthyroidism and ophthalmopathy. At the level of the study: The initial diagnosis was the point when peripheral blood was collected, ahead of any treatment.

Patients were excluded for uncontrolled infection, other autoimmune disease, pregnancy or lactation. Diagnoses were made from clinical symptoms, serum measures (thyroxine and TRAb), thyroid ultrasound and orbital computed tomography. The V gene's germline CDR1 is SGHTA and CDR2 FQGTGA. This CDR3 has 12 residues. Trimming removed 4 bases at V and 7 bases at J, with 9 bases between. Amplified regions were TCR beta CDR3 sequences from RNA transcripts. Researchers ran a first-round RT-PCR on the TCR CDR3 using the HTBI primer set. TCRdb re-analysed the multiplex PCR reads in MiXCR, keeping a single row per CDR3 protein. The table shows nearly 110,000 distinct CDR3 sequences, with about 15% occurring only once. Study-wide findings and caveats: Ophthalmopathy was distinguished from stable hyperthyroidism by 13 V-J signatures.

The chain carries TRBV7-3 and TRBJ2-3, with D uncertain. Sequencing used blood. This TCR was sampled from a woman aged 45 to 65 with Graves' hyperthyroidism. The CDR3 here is CASSSQSNTQYF. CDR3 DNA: TGTGCCAGCAGCTCACAGTCTAATACGCAGTATTTT. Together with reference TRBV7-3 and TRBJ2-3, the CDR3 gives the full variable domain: GAGVSQTPSNKVTEKGKYVELRCDPISGHTALYWYRQSLGQGPEFLIYFQGTGAADDSGLPNDRFFAVRPEGSVSTLKIQRTERGDSAVYLCASSSQSNTQYFGPGTRLTVL.